This TCR beta chain came from a study of CD8+ T cells in alopecia areata. Study information: The study gave treated patients oral tofacitinib at 5 to 10 mg twice daily.

General study points: Normal-skin resident alphabeta T cells also appear among scalp sample sequences.

Following RNA extraction, reverse transcription yielded cDNA that acted as the sequencing template. Only in-frame clones appear in the TCRdb table, and some are missing; sequencing was by immunoSEQ multiplex PCR. The sample has 150,000 to 190,000 clones, more than 45% seen once. Alopecia areata patients provided lesional scalp punch biopsies and peripheral blood. Worth noting for this clone: Its target is unknown.

The germline V gene has CDR1 SNHLY and CDR2 FYNNEI. V was clipped by 3 bases and J by 4 bases, with 6 bases between them. The CDR3 covers 12 residues. The chain links TRBV2 to TRBJ1-2; D is uncertain. Source: CD8+ T cells sorted from blood, taken at week 0. The TCR was taken from a human donor with alopecia areata. The CDR3 region is CASSDVPYGYTF. CDR3 DNA sequence: TGTGCCAGCAGTGATGTTCCCTATGGCTACACCTTC.